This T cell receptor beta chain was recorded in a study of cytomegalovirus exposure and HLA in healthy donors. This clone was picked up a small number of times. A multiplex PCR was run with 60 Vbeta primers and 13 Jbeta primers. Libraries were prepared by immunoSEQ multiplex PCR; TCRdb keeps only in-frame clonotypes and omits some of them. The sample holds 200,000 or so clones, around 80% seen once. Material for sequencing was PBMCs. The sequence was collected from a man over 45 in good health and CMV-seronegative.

The CDR3 is CASSPHPWGQGSSPLHF. The CDR3 region has the DNA TGTGCCAGCAGCCCCCACCCATGGGGACAAGGGAGTTCACCCCTCCACTTT. The chain uses TRBV11-2 and TRBJ1-6; D is perhaps TRBD1 (6 bases). From germline, CDR1 is SGHAT and CDR2 FQNNGV. This CDR3 spans 17 amino acids. V gave up 5 bases and J gave up 9 bases, with 23 bases separating them.